Listed below are T cell receptor beta chains from one sample, sequenced in a study of shared clonotypes between healthy human individuals. Clones were read by immunoSEQ multiplex PCR, and TCRdb kept only the in-frame ones, dropping some. In the table there are approximately 1.9 million clones, about 93% of which are singletons. Sequenced material: naive CD8+ T cells from PBMCs. The receptors were gathered from a man between 18 and 35 years old in good health. Some clones in this sample may be carry-over from other donors' samples. Both conserved end residues are part of each CDR3. A D gene is named only where the DNA matches it firmly. Clone size is not always given. Where it is, it says once, few, many or a class for expanded clones.

TRBV9	TRBJ2-7	-	-	TGTGCCAGCAGCCCGGGACCAATTATATGGCAGTACTTC	CASSPGPIIWQYF
TRBV9	TRBJ2-1	-	TRBD2	TGTGCCAGCAGCGTAGCCCCTAATCGACTAGCGGGAGGTGACAATGAGCAGTTCTTC	CASSVAPNRLAGGDNEQFF
TRBV25-1	TRBJ1-1	once	-	TGTGCCAGCAGAACAGCGGGGCGGGGGCCTGAAGCTTTCTTT	CASRTAGRGPEAFF
TRBV9	TRBJ2-1	-	TRBD2	TGTGCCAGCAGCGTAGGGTGGACTAGCGGATTTTACAATGAGCAGTTCTTC	CASSVGWTSGFYNEQFF
TRBV5-4	TRBJ2-3	-	-	TGTGCCAGCAGCTGGCCAGGGGAGGCCACAGATACGCAGTATTTT	CASSWPGEATDTQYF
TRBV7-9	TRBJ2-7	-	-	TGTGCCAGCAGCTTAGAAGGAGACGGCTCCGACTACGAGCAGTACTTC	CASSLEGDGSDYEQYF
TRBV18	TRBJ2-7	-	TRBD1	TGTGCCAGCTCACCACCGTTTCGCAGGGGGAGCTCCTACGAGCAGTACTTC	CASSPPFRRGSSYEQYF
TRBV7-8	TRBJ2-1	-	TRBD2	TGTGCCAGCGACTTCCGGGGAGGGACTAGCCCCTACAATGAGCAGTTCTTC	CASDFRGGTSPYNEQFF
TRBV14	TRBJ2-1	-	-	TGTGCCAGCAGCCAAGATGTGGACTACTGGAATGAGCAGTTCTTC	CASSQDVDYWNEQFF
TRBV29-1	TRBJ1-2	-	-	TGCAGCGTTAGGATCAGCCGGACAGCCGCTAACTATGGCTACACCTTC	CSVRISRTAANYGYTF
TRBV29-1	TRBJ1-1	-	TRBD1	TGCAGCGTTGGGGGACAGGGGGCTTTCTTT	CSVGGQGAFF
TRBV6-5	TRBJ1-2	-	-	TGTGCCAGCAGTTACAGGGTTTCGGGACCATATGGCTACACCTTC	CASSYRVSGPYGYTF
TRBV18	TRBJ2-2	-	-	TGTGCCAGCTCACCATCCCTAGCGATCACCGGGGAGCTGTTTTTT	CASSPSLAITGELFF
TRBV5-6	TRBJ1-5	-	-	TGTGCCAGCAGCTTGGCCTGGGGGGGCAATCAGCCCCAGCATTTT	CASSLAWGGNQPQHF
TRBV6-1	TRBJ1-1	-	-	TGTGCCAGCAGTGAATGGGCAGGGGTAACTGAAGCTTTCTTT	CASSEWAGVTEAFF
TRBV28	TRBJ1-2	-	TRBD1	TGTGCCAGCAGTTTTCGGACAGGGTACTATGGCTACACCTTC	CASSFRTGYYGYTF
TRBV7-9	TRBJ2-1	-	-	TGTGCCAGCAGCGCCGGGGGCCTGCACAATGAGCAGTTCTTC	CASSAGGLHNEQFF
TRBV28	TRBJ2-1	-	TRBD2	TGTGCCATCAAAGCGGGAGGGTACTACAATGAGCAGTTCTTC	CAIKAGGYYNEQFF